This TCR beta chain stems from a study of low-dose radiotherapy and immunotherapy resistance in tumors. The CDR3 covers 13 residues. The ends were cut back, 5 bases at V and 4 bases at J, with 6 bases in the middle. Germline V CDR1 and CDR2: SGHTA, FQGNSA. This clonotype came up many times. Amplification, which lasted 20 PCR cycles, used a constant-region primer and V-primer adapter to amplify TCRs. TCRdb ran MiXCR on the reads and lists one entry per CDR3 protein. This sample yields some 53,000 distinct CDR3 sequences, of which 33% are seen a single time; 7% to 10% belongs to the top ten. Time point of the sample: after trial treatment. Sample treatment: LDRT plus nivolumab, ipilimumab, low-dose cyclophosphamide and aspirin (RACIN trial).

The chain links TRBV7-2 to TRBJ1-6, with D unclear. The TCR comes from a male donor with rectosigmoid adenocarcinoma. The source was PBMCs, collected after low-dose radiotherapy plus immunotherapy. CDR3: CASSIQYNSPLHF. CDR3 DNA: TGTGCCAGCAGCATCCAGTATAATTCACCCCTCCACTTT.